This T cell receptor beta chain was retrieved from a study of blood T cell repertoires in COVID-19. Study context: The origin of the acute and convalescent COVID-19 samples was the United States, Italy and Spain. In each case, the material was cDNA or gDNA derived from T cells, B-cell-depleted T cells, or PBMCs.

This clone has a handful of counts. In Seattle, patients joined the study during active infection and were tracked longitudinally. TCRdb keeps only in-frame clones here, not all; method: immunoSEQ multiplex PCR. The sample includes roughly 340,000 clones, 89% of them seen just once. The sample was peripheral blood. The source is a woman younger than 45 with COVID-19, enrolled during active disease.

The CDR3 DNA reads as TGTGCCAGTAGACAGGGTGAAACTGAAGCTTTCTTT. It is translated as CASRQGETEAFF. The V call is TRBV19, the J call TRBJ1-1; possibly TRBD1 for D (6 bases). Germline V gene data show CDR1 as LNHDA and CDR2 as SQIVND (reference sequence). The CDR3 consists of 12 residues. Trimming removed 6 bases from V and 5 bases from J, with 10 bases in between. Filled out from reference TRBV19 and TRBJ1-1, the complete variable domain reads DGGITQSPKYLFRKEGQNVTLSCEQNLNHDAMYWYRQDPGQGLRLIYYSQIVNDFQKGDIAEGYSVSREKKESFPLTVTSAQKNPTAFYLCASRQGETEAFFGQGTRLTVV.